This TCR beta chain was retrieved from a study of T cells in Graves' hyperthyroidism and ophthalmopathy. General study points: Among thyroid clonotypes expanded above 0.001, most also appeared in blood. A 13 V-J model separated ophthalmopathy from stable hyperthyroidism.

Amplification targeted TCR beta CDR3 regions from RNA transcripts. TCR CDR3 regions were first amplified by RT-PCR with HTBI primers. TCRdb used MiXCR to reprocess the multiplex PCR reads, holding one entry per CDR3 protein. The sample gives more than 500,000 distinct CDR3 sequences, 46% of which show up once; about two fifths is in the top ten. This clonotype was picked up many times. Its antigen is undetermined. Exclusion criteria comprised uncontrolled infection, other autoimmune disease, pregnancy or lactation. Orbital computed tomography, thyroid ultrasound, serum thyroxine and TRAb, and clinical symptoms together informed the diagnoses. The ends were cut back, 5 bases at V and 6 bases at J, with 19 bases in the middle. Per the germline V gene, CDR1 is SGHTA and CDR2 is FQGNSA. The CDR3 totals 15 residues.

The clonotype was recovered from an adult woman with Graves' disease, either hyperthyroidism or ophthalmopathy (not recorded which). Specimen: peripheral blood or thyroid tissue (not recorded which). The rearrangement joins TRBV7-2 to TRBJ1-2, with a possible D match to TRBD1 (6 bases). CDR3 bases: TGTGCCAGCAGCCCTCCTCCGGGACATGGGGATGGCTACACCTTC. It encodes CASSPPPGHGDGYTF.